This TCR beta chain came from a study of control samples from healthy donors and cancer patients. Germline V gives CDR1 SGHRS, CDR2 YFSETQ. V shed 0 bases and J shed 1 base, with 11 bases lying between them. This CDR3 contains 15 residues. The repertoire was sequenced with immunoSEQ multiplex PCR; TCRdb's copy has only in-frame clones and lacks some. Here the sample spans more than 85,000 clones, about nine tenths being singletons. The chain is built from TRBV5-1 and TRBJ2-7; TRBD1 is a possible D gene (6 bases). The sample comprised blood. The receptor's source is a human donor in good health. The donor label of this sample is uncertain. The CDR3 DNA follows: TGCGCCAGCAGCTTGGCCCAGGGGAGTTCCTACGAGCAGTACTTC. Protein: CASSLAQGSSYEQYF.